Sequencing of this T cell receptor (beta chain) was carried out in a study of Tregs in tolerant kidney transplant recipients (dated by TCRdb to about 2019). With respect to the entire study: The study used TCRbeta sequencing to identify donor-specific regulatory T cells before combined kidney and bone marrow transplantation, then tracked those cells after transplant. TCRbeta repertoire sequencing was used in a few healthy controls to compare several ways of expanding Tregs specific for an allogeneic donor. Paper-wide results and their limitations: Biological reproducibility was not directly assessed, although technical replication error appeared to be minimal. The study was limited by small patient numbers, and the findings need validation in larger populations and under other immunosuppression protocols. The most biologically relevant and donor-specific TCRbeta repertoire appeared to be identified by expanding Tregs with activated donor B cells.

For TCRbeta CDR3 sequencing, genomic DNA from the sorted cells was extracted using the QIAGEN DNeasy Blood and Tissue Kit. Through immunoSEQ, high-throughput TCRbeta CDR3 sequencing was done commercially, including PCR amplification with internal controls and bias correction. Regarding the original processing steps: Unique productive TCRbeta sequences were defined by CDR3 nucleotide sequence where primers matched, and otherwise by CDR3 amino acid sequence together with Vbeta and Jbeta genes. Sorting error was corrected by removing sequences shared between sorted populations at a frequency ratio of 2:1 or less, and the remaining shared sequences were assigned to the higher population. Donor-reactive sequences were defined as at least 5-fold expanded in CFSE-low cells versus unstimulated cells, with frequency of at least 0.01% in CFSE-low cells. Repertoire divergence was quantified by Jensen-Shannon divergence calculated from the top 100 TCRbeta sequences ranked by frequency. For samples with multiple sequencing runs, sorting error was corrected separately for each run before the runs were pooled. The table was pulled from immuneACCESS by TCRdb, which kept in-frame rearrangements only. Such tables lose some clones; where checked, under half of the loss comes from unresolved V genes, and the rest has no known cause. The V and J calls and clone size come from that table; D and trimming were worked out from the DNA. Across this sample there are under 300,000 clones, with approximately 84% seen only once. Of the sample, roughly 0.67% is held by the ten largest clones.

Including the terminal cysteine and phenylalanine, the CDR3 comprises 15 residues. Only the CDR3 part of the read is kept: 45 bases, read in frame from the first base. At the junction V is shortened by 2 bases and J by 1 base, with 11 bases in between. The CDR1 and CDR2 encoded by the germline V gene are SGHDN and FVKESK. Unstimulated Tregs (CD4+CD25+CD127-), CD4+ non-Tregs (CD4+CD25-), CD4 and CD8 cells were FACS-sorted from thawed PBMCs. Healthy control blood was obtained either as purchased buffy coats or from healthy volunteers. Healthy control blood was processed to PBMCs by Ficoll density gradient and cryopreserved, and patient PBMCs were collected before and after transplant. As to this clone: Which antigen it targets is not known. Within one base of it there is no much larger clone, and no base qualities were kept.

Sample: CD4+ T cells from blood. The chain is made from TRBV14 and TRBJ1-2; a tentative D match to TRBD1 spans 6 bases. This TCR came from a human donor in good health. CDR3 reads: CASSQPGQSNYGYTF. The sequenced DNA is TGTGCCAGCAGCCAACCCGGACAGAGTAACTATGGCTACACCTTC. Beyond the CDR3, the reference TRBV14 and TRBJ1-2 genes provide the residues; the full variable domain reads: EAGVTQFPSHSVIEKGQTVTLRCDPISGHDNLYWYRRVMGKEIKFLLHFVKESKQDESGMPNNRFLAERTGGTYSTLKVQPAELEDSGVYFCASSQPGQSNYGYTFGSGTRLTVV.